This is a list of T cell receptor beta chains from one sample in a study of blood T cell repertoires in COVID-19. Sequencing was performed with immunoSEQ multiplex PCR; in TCRdb, only in-frame clones are kept and a portion is missing. The data hold 70,000 to 95,000 clones, with about 82% observed a single time. Sequencing was done on a sample of peripheral blood. These receptors originate from a woman aged 55-75 years with acute or convalescent COVID-19. The conserved cysteine and the conserved F or W are not part of the CDR3 here.

j_call: TRBJ1-3
cdr3_length: 12
v_call: TRBV5-6
cdr3_aa: ASSGSRGSYTIY

j_call: TRBJ2-2
cdr3_length: 12
v_call: TRBV7-3
cdr3_aa: ASRVSGNTGELF

j_call: TRBJ2-3
cdr3_length: 13
v_call: TRBV2
cdr3_aa: ASSRQGTSTDTQY

j_call: TRBJ1-2
cdr3_length: 11
v_call: TRBV10-3
cdr3_aa: AISESGQGGYT

j_call: TRBJ2-1
cdr3_length: 11
v_call: TRBV7-8
cdr3_aa: AGGGFSYNEQF

j_call: TRBJ2-1
cdr3_length: 14
v_call: TRBV5-6
cdr3_aa: ASTSVGWADYNEQF

j_call: TRBJ2-2
cdr3_length: 15
v_call: TRBV29-1
cdr3_aa: SAQTFAGTSVTGELF

j_call: TRBJ2-1
cdr3_length: 13
v_call: TRBV7-6
cdr3_aa: ASSLRAGGTNEQF

j_call: TRBJ1-1
cdr3_length: 13
v_call: TRBV5-1
cdr3_aa: ASSSGALPNTEAF

j_call: TRBJ2-3
cdr3_length: 13
v_call: TRBV5-6
cdr3_aa: ASSLPGLGVGTQY

j_call: TRBJ2-3
cdr3_length: 14
v_call: TRBV2
cdr3_aa: ASSRELAGVINTQY

j_call: TRBJ2-1
cdr3_length: 16
v_call: TRBV7-6
cdr3_aa: ASSPRGGGAPAYNEQF

j_call: TRBJ2-7
cdr3_length: 10
v_call: TRBV30
cdr3_aa: AWRFSFHEQY

j_call: TRBJ1-5
cdr3_length: 14
v_call: TRBV5-3
cdr3_aa: ARSSGTRQRNQPQH

j_call: TRBJ1-5
cdr3_length: 13
v_call: TRBV6-5
cdr3_aa: ASRRGTGGNQPQH

j_call: TRBJ1-1
cdr3_length: 10
v_call: TRBV29-1
cdr3_aa: SVFGDVTEAF

j_call: TRBJ1-1
cdr3_length: 13
v_call: TRBV7-9
cdr3_aa: ASSSSGQGNTEAF

j_call: TRBJ1-5
cdr3_length: 13
v_call: TRBV6-5
cdr3_aa: ASSYSWQAHMPQH

j_call: TRBJ1-6
cdr3_length: 11
v_call: TRBV2
cdr3_aa: ASSPTGDSPLH

j_call: TRBJ1-1
cdr3_length: 11
v_call: TRBV20-1
cdr3_aa: SASPGGDTEAF

j_call: TRBJ2-1
cdr3_length: 13
v_call: TRBV27
cdr3_aa: ASSPGTGNYNEQF

j_call: TRBJ1-1
cdr3_length: 10
v_call: TRBV4-1
cdr3_aa: ASSQAGVKAF

j_call: TRBJ1-4
cdr3_length: 12
v_call: TRBV19
cdr3_aa: ASRSPGGNEKLF

j_call: TRBJ1-1
cdr3_length: 12
v_call: TRBV6-5
cdr3_aa: ASMSGGVGTEAF

j_call: TRBJ2-5
cdr3_length: 11
v_call: TRBV29-1
cdr3_aa: SVEPGGLETQY

j_call: TRBJ1-6
cdr3_length: 13
v_call: TRBV15
cdr3_aa: ATSRVEGQNSPLH

j_call: TRBJ1-5
cdr3_length: 11
v_call: TRBV21-1
cdr3_aa: ASSNRVHQPQH

j_call: TRBJ1-5
cdr3_length: 12
v_call: TRBV20-1
cdr3_aa: SASGGRVNQPQH

j_call: TRBJ1-4
cdr3_length: 10
v_call: TRBV30
cdr3_aa: AWRPANEKLF

j_call: TRBJ1-6
cdr3_length: 14
v_call: TRBV7-9
cdr3_aa: ASSRGQAPYNSPLH

j_call: TRBJ1-5
cdr3_length: 11
v_call: TRBV2
cdr3_aa: ASSWDSNQPQH

j_call: TRBJ2-2
cdr3_length: 12
v_call: TRBV21-1
cdr3_aa: ASSSRRYTGELF

j_call: TRBJ1-2
cdr3_length: 16
v_call: TRBV10-3
cdr3_aa: AISNPRGLPDSNYGYT

j_call: TRBJ1-2
cdr3_length: 12
v_call: TRBV2
cdr3_aa: ASRGQVDGYGYT

j_call: TRBJ2-3
cdr3_length: 9
v_call: TRBV3-1/TRBV3-2
cdr3_aa: ASSLRGTQY

j_call: TRBJ1-5
cdr3_length: 12
v_call: TRBV9
cdr3_aa: ASSVGQGDQPQH

j_call: TRBJ1-4
cdr3_length: 13
v_call: TRBV7-8
cdr3_aa: ASRKGAGSNEKLF

j_call: TRBJ1-1
cdr3_length: 13
v_call: TRBV6-4
cdr3_aa: ASRVTGTLNTEAF

j_call: TRBJ1-5
cdr3_length: 13
v_call: TRBV5-6
cdr3_aa: ASSLNRGLDQPQH

j_call: TRBJ2-7
cdr3_length: 13
v_call: TRBV5-6
cdr3_aa: ASSSTSGSGYEQY

j_call: TRBJ1-5
cdr3_length: 11
v_call: TRBV27
cdr3_aa: ASSSDLNQPQH

j_call: TRBJ2-5
cdr3_length: 11
v_call: TRBV10-2
cdr3_aa: AISGQGQETQY

j_call: TRBJ2-5
cdr3_length: 12
v_call: TRBV9
cdr3_aa: ASSDQQGFETQY

j_call: TRBJ2-7
cdr3_length: 11
v_call: TRBV7-8
cdr3_aa: ASSRTSSYEQY

j_call: TRBJ2-5
cdr3_length: 13
v_call: TRBV7-2
cdr3_aa: ASSSLSGGQETQY

j_call: TRBJ1-1
cdr3_length: 13
v_call: TRBV19
cdr3_aa: ASSPLGGRNTEAF

j_call: TRBJ1-2
cdr3_length: 12
v_call: TRBV28
cdr3_aa: ASSLIDRPYGYT

j_call: TRBJ2-7
cdr3_length: 12
v_call: TRBV29-1
cdr3_aa: SVRTDPTSYEQY

j_call: TRBJ1-6
cdr3_length: 12
v_call: TRBV6-5
cdr3_aa: ASTRDRANSPLH

j_call: TRBJ1-1
cdr3_length: 11
v_call: TRBV29-1
cdr3_aa: SVRYRGSTEAF

j_call: TRBJ2-7
cdr3_length: 10
v_call: TRBV28
cdr3_aa: ASSLDSYEQY

j_call: TRBJ2-1
cdr3_length: 14
v_call: TRBV7-3
cdr3_aa: ASSLNSGRLAREQF

j_call: TRBJ2-5
cdr3_length: 11
v_call: TRBV30
cdr3_aa: AWSVQGAETQY

j_call: TRBJ1-1
cdr3_length: 13
v_call: TRBV30
cdr3_aa: AWSEDRGRNTEAF

j_call: TRBJ1-6
cdr3_length: 13
v_call: TRBV5-6
cdr3_aa: ASRQQGARNSPLH

j_call: TRBJ2-5
cdr3_length: 14
v_call: TRBV18
cdr3_aa: ASSPRRGRAGETQY